The 28 T cell receptor beta chains below all came from one sample that was sequenced in a study of T cells after somatic rescue of genetic block. The protocol was immunoSEQ multiplex PCR, while the TCRdb copy is restricted to in-frame clones and leaves out a portion. The data show about 68,000 clones, about nine tenths seen once. The sample was peripheral blood mononuclear cells (PBMCs). These receptors were collected from a man aged 40-49 years.

A few counts support this clone. V is TRBV7-2 and J is TRBJ1-1; D remains ambiguous. The CDR3 sequence is 12 residues long. Trimming removed 2 bases from V and 4 bases from J, with 5 bases in between. Germline CDR1 reads SGHTA; CDR2 reads FQGNSA. The chain's CDR3 is CASSLPLTEAFF. CDR3 nucleotides: TGTGCCAGCAGCTTACCCCTCACTGAAGCTTTCTTT.

The V and J genes are TRBV7-2 and TRBJ1-5, with D uncertain. The CDR3 has 13 residues. Germline loops: CDR1 SGHTA, CDR2 FQGNSA. Trimming removed 5 bases at V and 5 bases at J, with 10 bases between. CDR3 bases: TGTGCCAGCAGCCTTCTTAGAGATCAGCCCCAGCATTTT. It is translated as CASSLLRDQPQHF.

This chain uses TRBV28 with TRBJ1-2; no definite D call. V lost 3 bases and J lost 7, with 12 bases in between. Germline V gene data show CDR1 as MDHEN and CDR2 as SYDVKM. The CDR3 has 13 amino acids. CDR3 bases: TGTGCCAGCAGTTTTTTCGCGGTTGGTGGCTACACCTTC. This translates into CASSFFAVGGYTF.

The chain links TRBV4-3 to TRBJ2-5; D assignment may be TRBD1 or TRBD2 (6 bases each). CDR3 size: 14 residues. From germline, CDR1 is LGHNA and CDR2 YSLEER. Trimming took 4 bases from V and 4 from J, leaving 13 bases between them. CDR3 DNA sequence: TGCGCCAGCAGCCCGAGGGGGGCCGGAGAGACCCAGTACTTC. Protein: CASSPRGAGETQYF.

CDR3 nucleotides: TGTGCCAGCAGCTTAGAGCCCAACAGGGAGACCCAGTACTTC. The encoded protein is CASSLEPNRETQYF. The rearrangement uses TRBV7-7 and TRBJ2-5; D is perhaps TRBD1 (5 bases). Germline CDR1 and CDR2: SSHAT and FNYEAQ (reference sequence). V shed 1 base and J shed 5 bases, with 11 bases lying between them. CDR3 length: 14 residues.

This chain joins TRBV4-1 and TRBJ1-4; 7 nucleotides match TRBD1. V shed 2 bases, J shed 8 bases, and the junction held 14 bases outside the gene matches. The CDR3 is 17 amino acids. Per the germline V gene, CDR1 is MGHRA and CDR2 is YSYEKL. CDR3 sequence: CASSQHPGDRPAEKLFF. Here the CDR3 DNA reads TGCGCCAGCAGCCAACACCCCGGGGACAGACCGGCCGAAAAACTGTTTTTT.

This chain links TRBV29-1 with TRBJ1-2, with a tentative D call TRBD1 (5 bases). CDR1 SQVTM and CDR2 ANQGSEA come from the germline V gene. Trimming took 7 bases from V and 2 from J, leaving 14 bases between them. CDR3 length: 13 residues. In nucleotides, the CDR3 is TGCAGCGCCGACAGTCAGTGGAACTATGGCTACACCTTC. Translated: CSADSQWNYGYTF.

The V call is TRBV7-6, the J call TRBJ2-7, with 7 bases that match TRBD1. Looked up from germline, CDR1 is SGHVS and CDR2 is FNYEAQ. Germline trimming cut 1 base from V and 2 bases from J; bases unmatched to any gene: 5. This CDR3 comprises 15 residues. The CDR3 bases are TGTGCCAGCAGCTTAGGTTGGGACAGAGCCTACGAGCAGTACTTC. As protein: CASSLGWDRAYEQYF.

The rearrangement uses TRBV7-2 and TRBJ1-6, with TRBD1 matching over 8 bases. V was clipped by 0 bases and J by 7 bases; unmatched bases: 5. CDR1 and CDR2 (germline): SGHTA, FQGNSA. CDR3 size: 16 residues. The CDR3 DNA follows: TGTGCCAGCAGCTTAGCGTGGGGACAGGCCAATTCACCCCTCCACTTT. It encodes CASSLAWGQANSPLHF.

This rearrangement joins TRBV10-3 to TRBJ1-2, with 10 bases fitting TRBD1. From germline, CDR1 is ENHRY and CDR2 SYGVKD. This CDR3 is built from 15 residues. With V trimmed by 9 bases and J by 8 bases, 15 bases remained unmatched. CDR3 sequence (DNA): TGTGCCATGAACCGACAGGGGGCTCTTGGTGAGGGCTACACCTTC. Protein product: CAMNRQGALGEGYTF.

This chain connects TRBV2 to TRBJ1-1; D gene unclear. V lost 4 bases, J lost 7 bases, and 13 bases lay in between. CDR3 length: 13 residues. The germline V gene encodes CDR1 SNHLY and CDR2 FYNNEI. In nucleotides, the CDR3 is TGTGCCAGCAGTGTACTTGGGAAGAGTGAAGCTTTCTTT. Translation gives CASSVLGKSEAFF.

The chain links TRBV9 to TRBJ2-1, with 9 bases fitting TRBD1. Germline V gene data show CDR1 as SGDLS and CDR2 as YYNGEE. With 4 bases clipped from V and 6 bases from J, the junction kept 11 bases outside the gene matches. The CDR3 has 16 amino acids. For the CDR3, the DNA is TGTGCCAGCAGCCCACGCCCGGGACAGGGAGGCAATGAGCAGTTCTTC. Its translation is CASSPRPGQGGNEQFF.

The genes are TRBV5-1 and TRBJ2-1; 12 bases match TRBD2. This CDR3 has 18 amino acids. Germline CDR1 is SGHRS and CDR2 is YFSETQ. Trimming cost V 5 bases and J 8 bases; bases outside gene matches: 17. CDR3 in DNA: TGCGCCAGCAGGGGGCTAGCGGGAGGGCCGCGGAGGAGCGATGAGCAGTTCTTC. The encoded protein is CASRGLAGGPRRSDEQFF.

The J gene is TRBJ1-1, the V gene TRBV7-8; weak D call: TRBD1 (6 bases). The germline V gene has CDR1 SGHVS and CDR2 FQNEAQ. V dropped 3 bases and J dropped 0 bases, with 11 bases sitting between them. This CDR3 spans 15 amino acids. The CDR3 reads CASSFGQPMNTEAFF. In nucleotides, the CDR3 is TGTGCCAGCAGCTTCGGACAGCCCATGAACACTGAAGCTTTCTTT.

The chain carries TRBV6-1 and TRBJ1-5; no reliable D call. Germline-derived CDR1 and CDR2 are MNHNS and SASEGT. V was shortened by 3 bases and J by 7 bases, with 16 bases between the two germline ends. This CDR3 is built from 15 residues. CDR3 residues: CASSEPTGGPQPQHF. CDR3 in DNA: TGTGCCAGCAGTGAGCCCACCGGAGGCCCACAGCCCCAGCATTTT.

This chain joins TRBV7-9 and TRBJ1-1; D is unresolved. The CDR3 runs 15 residues. Trimming stripped 5 bases from V and 0 bases from J, with 13 bases between. CDR1 is SEHNR and CDR2 is FQNEAQ in the germline V gene (reference sequence). The CDR3 is CASSHFGQLNTEAFF. The CDR3 DNA sequence: TGTGCCAGCAGCCACTTCGGGCAGCTGAACACTGAAGCTTTCTTT.

CDR3 loop: CASKPASSYEQYF. The CDR3 DNA sequence: TGTGCCAGCAAGCCTGCGTCGTCCTACGAGCAGTACTTC. This chain uses TRBV7-2 with TRBJ2-7; D is undetermined. The V gene's germline CDR1 is SGHTA and CDR2 FQGNSA. The ends were cut back, 7 bases at V and 1 base at J, with 11 bases in the middle. The length of the CDR3 is 13 residues.

The V call is TRBV27, the J call TRBJ2-7, with TRBD2 as a possible D gene (5 bases). V shed 6 bases and J shed 2 bases, with 14 bases lying between them. Germline CDR1 is MNHEY and CDR2 is SMNVEV (reference sequence). The CDR3 has 14 amino acids. The CDR3 DNA is TGTGCCAGCAGCACATCCGGGGTCGCCTACGAGCAGTACTTC. Its translation: CASSTSGVAYEQYF.

The CDR3 loop is CASSLPDGTGAGYGYTF. The DNA for the CDR3 is TGTGCCAGCAGTTTGCCCGACGGGACAGGGGCGGGCTATGGCTACACCTTC. The J gene is TRBJ1-2, the V gene TRBV28, with 10 bases identical to TRBD1. The CDR3 sequence is 17 residues long. Looked up from germline, CDR1 is MDHEN and CDR2 is SYDVKM. V lost 3 bases to trimming and J lost 4 bases; unmatched junction nucleotides: 11.

This rearrangement joins TRBV4-2 to TRBJ2-1, with unresolved D. Per the germline V gene, CDR1 is LGHNA and CDR2 is YNFKEQ. There are 20 residues in the CDR3. V shed 1 base and J shed 0 bases, with 22 bases lying between them. This CDR3 is CASSQVFGMERVDSYNEQFF. In DNA form, the CDR3 reads TGTGCCAGCAGCCAAGTTTTTGGGATGGAAAGGGTCGACTCCTACAATGAGCAGTTCTTC.

V is TRBV7-9 and J is TRBJ1-1; maybe TRBD1 (6 bases). The CDR3 is made up of 13 amino acids. Germline V gene data show CDR1 as SEHNR and CDR2 as FQNEAQ (reference sequence). V was trimmed by 1 base and J by 6 bases, leaving 9 bases between them. CDR3 in amino acids: CASSLEGVAEAFF. The CDR3 DNA sequence: TGTGCCAGCAGCTTAGAGGGGGTCGCTGAAGCTTTCTTT. The complete variable domain, with remaining parts taken from reference TRBV7-9 and TRBJ1-1, reads DTGVSQNPRHKITKRGQNVTFRCDPISEHNRLYWYRQTLGQGPEFLTYFQNEAQLEKSRLLSDRFSAERPKGSFSTLEIQRTEQGDSAMYLCASSLEGVAEAFFGQGTRLTVV.

The rearrangement uses TRBV27 and TRBJ2-7; D unclear. The CDR3 runs to 11 residues. V was cut by 3 bases and J by 6 bases, with 6 bases left in between. From germline, CDR1 is MNHEY and CDR2 SMNVEV (reference sequence). Here the CDR3 reads CASSFPCEQYF. The DNA of the CDR3 is TGTGCCAGCAGTTTCCCCTGCGAGCAGTACTTC.

The chain is built from TRBV10-3 and TRBJ2-1, with TRBD1 matching over 8 bases. This CDR3 is built from 13 residues. Trimming cost V 2 bases and J 12 bases; bases outside gene matches: 6. Germline CDR1 and CDR2: ENHRY and SYGVKD. The CDR3 coding sequence is TGTGCCATCAGTGAGCCAGGGGACAGGCGGCAGTTCTTC. Translated: CAISEPGDRRQFF.

This clone showed up just once. The CDR3 DNA sequence: TGTGCCAGCATCCCCGGGGGGTCGTCTAACTATGGCTACACCTTC. Protein product: CASIPGGSSNYGYTF. The chain couples TRBV6-1 to TRBJ1-2; D might be TRBD1 (5 bases). V gave up 7 bases and J gave up 0 bases, with 15 bases separating them. CDR3 size: 15 residues. Per the germline V gene, CDR1 is MNHNS and CDR2 is SASEGT.

This chain connects TRBV2 to TRBJ2-2; 7 bases are a match to TRBD1. V was pared by 3 bases and J by 5 bases, with 6 bases of the junction left unmatched. Germline CDR1 reads SNHLY; CDR2 reads FYNNEI. The CDR3 consists of 15 residues. The CDR3 nucleotides are TGTGCCAGCAGTGACGGGACAGTGAGAACCGGGGAGCTGTTTTTT. It encodes CASSDGTVRTGELFF.

V gene TRBV5-4 combines with J gene TRBJ1-1; no clear D gene. The CDR3 has 14 amino acids. Trimming removed 3 bases from V and 0 bases from J, with 9 bases in between. Per germline, CDR1 SGHNT and CDR2 YYREEE (reference sequence). CDR3 in DNA: TGTGCCAGCAGCTCTTTAACAGTGAACACTGAAGCTTTCTTT. This translates into CASSSLTVNTEAFF.

The chain recombines TRBV4-2 with TRBJ1-1; D uncertain. This CDR3 has 16 amino acids. Germline V lookup: CDR1 LGHNA, CDR2 YNFKEQ. With 1 base removed from V and 1 base from J, the gap between germline ends came to 13 bases. The CDR3 protein is CASSQVRARRNTEAFF. In DNA, the CDR3 is TGTGCCAGCAGCCAAGTACGAGCACGGAGGAACACTGAAGCTTTCTTT.

The chain links TRBV5-5 to TRBJ1-5; D might be TRBD1 (5 bases). Germline-derived CDR1 and CDR2 are SGHKS and YYEKEE (reference sequence). The CDR3 sequence is 16 residues long. Trimming took off 3 bases at V and 3 bases at J, with 16 bases between the two ends. This CDR3 is CASSSTSRGANQPQHF. CDR3 sequence (DNA): TGTGCCAGCAGCTCAACCTCGAGGGGAGCCAATCAGCCCCAGCATTTT.